The sequence of this T cell receptor (beta chain) was determined in a study of blood T cell repertoires in COVID-19. This clone has a handful of counts. In the authors' workflow: Amplifying reference gene primers gave estimates of nucleated cell counts. Sequencing used immunoSEQ multiplex PCR; TCRdb keeps in-frame clones, though not all of them. The V and J calls and clone size are taken from that table; D and trimming were inferred from the DNA. Among tens of thousands of clones, around nine tenths were seen once, and the ten largest hold roughly 5%. The J segment lost 10 bases and the V segment lost 4 bases, leaving 5 bases of the junction unmatched. The CDR3 is 14 residues long. Germline assignment: CDR1 MGHDK and CDR2 SYGVNS.

This chain connects TRBV25-1 to TRBJ1-6, with 9 bases that match TRBD1. This clonotype was obtained from a man over 45 with active or convalescent COVID-19. Source material: peripheral blood. The DNA for the CDR3 is TGTGCCAGCAGTGGGGACAGGGCCAGATCACCCCTCCACTTT. This translates into CASSGDRARSPLHF.